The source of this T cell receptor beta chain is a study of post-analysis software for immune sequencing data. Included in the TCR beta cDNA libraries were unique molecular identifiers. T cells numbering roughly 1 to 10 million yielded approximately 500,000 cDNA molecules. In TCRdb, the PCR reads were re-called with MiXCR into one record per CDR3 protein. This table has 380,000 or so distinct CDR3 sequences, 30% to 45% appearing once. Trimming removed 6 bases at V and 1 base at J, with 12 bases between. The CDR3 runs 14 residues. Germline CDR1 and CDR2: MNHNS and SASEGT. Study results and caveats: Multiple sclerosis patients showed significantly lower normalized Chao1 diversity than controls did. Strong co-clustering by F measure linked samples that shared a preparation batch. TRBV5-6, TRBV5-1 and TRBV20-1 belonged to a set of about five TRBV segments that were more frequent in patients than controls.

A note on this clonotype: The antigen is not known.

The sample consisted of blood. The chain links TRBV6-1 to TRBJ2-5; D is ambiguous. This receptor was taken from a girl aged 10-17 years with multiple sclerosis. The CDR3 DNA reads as TGTGCCAGCAGGATAAGACTGGGCCAAGAGACCCAGTACTTC. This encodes CASRIRLGQETQYF.